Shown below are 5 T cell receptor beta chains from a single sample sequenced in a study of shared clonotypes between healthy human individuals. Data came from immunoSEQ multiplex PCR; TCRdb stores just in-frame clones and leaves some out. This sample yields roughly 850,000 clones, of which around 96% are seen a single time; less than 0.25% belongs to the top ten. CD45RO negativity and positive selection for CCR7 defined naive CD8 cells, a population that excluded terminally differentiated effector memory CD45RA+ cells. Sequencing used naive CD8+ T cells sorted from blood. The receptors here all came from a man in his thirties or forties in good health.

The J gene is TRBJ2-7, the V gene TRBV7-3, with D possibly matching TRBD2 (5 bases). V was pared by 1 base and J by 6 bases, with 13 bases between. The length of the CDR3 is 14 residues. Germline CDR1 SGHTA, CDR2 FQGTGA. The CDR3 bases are TGTGCCAGCAGCTTAAGGGGTAGTCGGGGCGAGCAGTACTTC. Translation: CASSLRGSRGEQYF. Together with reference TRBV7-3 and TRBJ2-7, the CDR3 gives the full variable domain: GAGVSQTPSNKVTEKGKYVELRCDPISGHTALYWYRQSLGQGPEFLIYFQGTGAADDSGLPNDRFFAVRPEGSVSTLKIQRTERGDSAVYLCASSLRGSRGEQYFGPGTRLTVT.

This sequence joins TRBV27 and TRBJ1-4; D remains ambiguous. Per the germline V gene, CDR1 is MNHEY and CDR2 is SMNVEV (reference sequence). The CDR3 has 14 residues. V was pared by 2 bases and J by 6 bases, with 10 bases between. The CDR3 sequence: CASSLLGRDEKLFF. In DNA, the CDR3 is TGTGCCAGCAGTTTACTGGGGAGGGATGAAAAACTGTTTTTT.

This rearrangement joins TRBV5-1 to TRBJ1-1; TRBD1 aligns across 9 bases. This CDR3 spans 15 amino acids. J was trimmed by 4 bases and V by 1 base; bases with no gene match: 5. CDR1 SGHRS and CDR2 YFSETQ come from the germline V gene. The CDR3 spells CASSLPQGAGTEAFF. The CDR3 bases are TGCGCCAGCAGCTTGCCACAGGGGGCCGGCACTGAAGCTTTCTTT.

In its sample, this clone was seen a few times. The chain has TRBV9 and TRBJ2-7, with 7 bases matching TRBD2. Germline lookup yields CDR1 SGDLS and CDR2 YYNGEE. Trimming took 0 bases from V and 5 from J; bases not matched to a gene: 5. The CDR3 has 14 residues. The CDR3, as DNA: TGTGCCAGCAGCGTAGGGCGGGAGAATGACGAGCAGTACTTC. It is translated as CASSVGRENDEQYF.

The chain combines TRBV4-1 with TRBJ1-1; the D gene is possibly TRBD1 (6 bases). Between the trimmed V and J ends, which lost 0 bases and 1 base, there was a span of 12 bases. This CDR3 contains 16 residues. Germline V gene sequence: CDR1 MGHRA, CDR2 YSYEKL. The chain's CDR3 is CASSQDPGERNTEAFF. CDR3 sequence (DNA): TGCGCCAGCAGCCAAGATCCAGGGGAGAGGAACACTGAAGCTTTCTTT.